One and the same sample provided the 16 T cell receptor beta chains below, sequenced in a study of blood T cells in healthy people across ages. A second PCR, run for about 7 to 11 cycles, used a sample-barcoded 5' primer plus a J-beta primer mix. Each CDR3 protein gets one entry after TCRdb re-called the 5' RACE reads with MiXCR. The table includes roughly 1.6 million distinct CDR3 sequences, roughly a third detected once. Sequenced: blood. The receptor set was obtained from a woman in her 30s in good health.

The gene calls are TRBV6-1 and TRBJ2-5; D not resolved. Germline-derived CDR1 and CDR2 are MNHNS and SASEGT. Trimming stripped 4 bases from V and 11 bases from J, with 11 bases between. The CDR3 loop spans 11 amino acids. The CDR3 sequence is CASSAAATQYF. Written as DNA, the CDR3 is TGTGCCAGCAGTGCTGCGGCAACGCAGTACTTC.

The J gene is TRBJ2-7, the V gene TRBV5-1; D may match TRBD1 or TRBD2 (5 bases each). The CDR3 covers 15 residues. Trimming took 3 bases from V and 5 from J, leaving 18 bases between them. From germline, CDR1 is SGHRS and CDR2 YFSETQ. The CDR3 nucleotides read TGCGCCAGCAGCTCCTCCGGGGCCAATCCCAACGAGCAGTACTTC. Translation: CASSSSGANPNEQYF.

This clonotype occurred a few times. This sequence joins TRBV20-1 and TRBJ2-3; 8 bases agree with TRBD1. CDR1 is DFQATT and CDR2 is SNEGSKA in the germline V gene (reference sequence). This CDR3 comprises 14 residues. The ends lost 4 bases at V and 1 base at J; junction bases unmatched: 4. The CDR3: CSANLGQGTDTQYF. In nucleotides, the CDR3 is TGCAGTGCTAACCTGGGACAGGGCACAGATACGCAGTATTTT.

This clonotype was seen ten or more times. The CDR3 coding sequence is TGCGCCAGCAGCTTTTCAACAGGGGATACGCAGTATTTT. The encoded protein is CASSFSTGDTQYF. J is TRBJ2-3 and V is TRBV5-1, with D possibly TRBD1 on 6 matching bases. Looked up from germline, CDR1 is SGHRS and CDR2 is YFSETQ. This CDR3 is 13 amino acids long. V was shortened by 2 bases and J by 6 bases, with 10 bases between the two germline ends.

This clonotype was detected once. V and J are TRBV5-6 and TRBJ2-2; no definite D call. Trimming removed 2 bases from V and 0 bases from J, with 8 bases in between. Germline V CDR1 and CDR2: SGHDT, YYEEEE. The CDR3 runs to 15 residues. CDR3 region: CASSFGFSNTGELFF. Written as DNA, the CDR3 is TGTGCCAGCAGCTTCGGATTCTCGAACACCGGGGAGCTGTTTTTT. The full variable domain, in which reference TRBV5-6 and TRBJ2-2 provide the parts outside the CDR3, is DAGVTQSPTHLIKTRGQQVTLRCSPKSGHDTVSWYQQALGQGPQFIFQYYEEEERQRGNFPDRFSGHQFPNYSSELNVNALLLGDSALYLCASSFGFSNTGELFFGEGSRLTVL.

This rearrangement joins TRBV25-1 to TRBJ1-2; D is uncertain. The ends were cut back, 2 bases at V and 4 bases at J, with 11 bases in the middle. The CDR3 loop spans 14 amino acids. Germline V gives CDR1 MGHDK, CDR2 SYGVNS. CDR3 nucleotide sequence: TGTGCCAGCAGTGAACCTAGGCAGAGCTATGGCTACACCTTC. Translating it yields CASSEPRQSYGYTF.

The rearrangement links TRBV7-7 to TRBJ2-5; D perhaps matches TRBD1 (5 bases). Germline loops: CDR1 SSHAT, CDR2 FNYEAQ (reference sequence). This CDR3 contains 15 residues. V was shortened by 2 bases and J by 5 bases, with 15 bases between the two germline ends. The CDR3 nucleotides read TGTGCCAGCAGCTTAAATCTGGCAGGGATGGAGACCCAGTACTTC. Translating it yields CASSLNLAGMETQYF.

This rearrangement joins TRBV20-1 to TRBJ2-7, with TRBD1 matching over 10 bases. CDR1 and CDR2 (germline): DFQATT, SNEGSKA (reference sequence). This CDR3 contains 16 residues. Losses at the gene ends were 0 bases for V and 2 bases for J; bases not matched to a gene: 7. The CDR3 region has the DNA TGCAGTGCTAGAGACCGAGGCGGGACAGGGGCCTACGAGCAGTACTTC. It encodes CSARDRGGTGAYEQYF.

The chain's CDR3 is CSPSQVNEKLFF. The CDR3 nucleotides read TGCAGCCCAAGTCAGGTTAATGAAAAACTGTTTTTT. The chain has TRBV29-1 and TRBJ1-4; D remains unclear. V dropped 8 bases and J dropped 4 bases, with 11 bases sitting between them. The length of the CDR3 is 12 residues. From germline, CDR1 is SQVTM and CDR2 ANQGSEA.

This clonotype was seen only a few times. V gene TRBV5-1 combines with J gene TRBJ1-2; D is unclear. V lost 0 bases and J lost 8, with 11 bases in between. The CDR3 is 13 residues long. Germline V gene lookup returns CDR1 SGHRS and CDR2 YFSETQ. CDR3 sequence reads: CASSLERNWGYTF. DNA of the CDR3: TGCGCCAGCAGCTTGGAAAGGAACTGGGGCTACACCTTC.

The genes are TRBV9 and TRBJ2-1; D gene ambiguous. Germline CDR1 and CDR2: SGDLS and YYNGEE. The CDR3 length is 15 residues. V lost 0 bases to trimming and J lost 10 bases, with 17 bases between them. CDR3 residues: CASSVDIVSSVEQFF. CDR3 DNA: TGTGCCAGCAGCGTAGATATCGTGTCCTCCGTCGAGCAGTTCTTC.

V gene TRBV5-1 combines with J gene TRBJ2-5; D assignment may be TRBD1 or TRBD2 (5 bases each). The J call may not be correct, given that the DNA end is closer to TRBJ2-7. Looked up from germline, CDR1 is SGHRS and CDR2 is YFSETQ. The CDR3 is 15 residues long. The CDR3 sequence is CASKGDPRGFDEQYF. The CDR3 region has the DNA TGCGCCAGCAAAGGGGACCCTCGGGGCTTCGACGAGCAGTACTTC.

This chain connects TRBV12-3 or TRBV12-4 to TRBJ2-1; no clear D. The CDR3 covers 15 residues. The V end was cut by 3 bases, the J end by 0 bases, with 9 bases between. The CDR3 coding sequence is TGTGCCAGCAGTTTTGTAGGGAACTCCTACAATGAGCAGTTCTTC. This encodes CASSFVGNSYNEQFF.

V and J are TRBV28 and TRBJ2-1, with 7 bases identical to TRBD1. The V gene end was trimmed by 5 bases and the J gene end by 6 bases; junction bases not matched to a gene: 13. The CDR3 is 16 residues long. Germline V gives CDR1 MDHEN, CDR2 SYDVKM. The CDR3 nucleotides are TGTGCCAGCAGTCCACACCGGGACAGTAGCTCCAATGAGCAGTTCTTC. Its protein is CASSPHRDSSSNEQFF. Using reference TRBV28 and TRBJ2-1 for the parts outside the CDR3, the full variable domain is DVKVTQSSRYLVKRTGEKVFLECVQDMDHENMFWYRQDPGLGLRLIYFSYDVKMKEKGDIPEGYSVSREKKERFSLILESASTNQTSMYLCASSPHRDSSSNEQFFGPGTRLTVL.

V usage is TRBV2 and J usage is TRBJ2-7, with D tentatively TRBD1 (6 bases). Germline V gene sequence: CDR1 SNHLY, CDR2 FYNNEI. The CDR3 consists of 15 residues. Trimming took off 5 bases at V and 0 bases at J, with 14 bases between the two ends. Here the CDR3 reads CASSYDRPSSYEQYF. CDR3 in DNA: TGTGCCAGCAGTTACGACAGGCCTAGCTCCTACGAGCAGTACTTC.

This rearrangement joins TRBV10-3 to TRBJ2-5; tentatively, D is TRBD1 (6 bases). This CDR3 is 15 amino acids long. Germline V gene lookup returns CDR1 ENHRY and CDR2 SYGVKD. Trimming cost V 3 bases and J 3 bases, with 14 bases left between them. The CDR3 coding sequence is TGTGCCATCAGTGATTTGGGCAGGGGCAAAGAGACCCAGTACTTC. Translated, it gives CAISDLGRGKETQYF.